This TCR beta chain comes out of a study of OX40 agonist ivuxolimab in advanced cancers. V was cut by 4 bases and J by 3 bases, with 8 bases left in between. CDR3 length: 12 amino acids. Per germline, CDR1 SQVTM and CDR2 ANQGSEA. Only in-frame clones appear in the TCRdb table, and some are missing; sequencing was by immunoSEQ multiplex PCR. The table lists some 59,000 clones, roughly 80% of them singletons. Overall study findings and caveats: The 0.1-3.0 mg/kg partial responders had among the lowest clonal expansion.

Turning to this clone: No antigen is known for it.

The source material was CD4+ or CD8+ T cells sorted from blood, sampled in a trial of the OX40 agonist ivuxolimab. The TCR was taken from an adult with an advanced solid tumor such as melanoma, head and neck, liver or kidney cancer. J is TRBJ2-3 and V is TRBV29-1; tentative D call: TRBD1 (5 bases). The CDR3 loop reads CSVGGRTDTQYF. In nucleotides, the CDR3 is TGCAGCGTTGGGGGCCGAACAGATACGCAGTATTTT.